The 32 T cell receptor beta chains listed next were all sequenced from one sample in a study of T cell responses to AZD1222 COVID-19 vaccine. Sequencing used immunoSEQ multiplex PCR; TCRdb keeps in-frame clones, though not all of them. The table records about 180,000 clones, over 85% of them present only once. Source: peripheral blood, taken 28 days after the second dose of the MenACWY control vaccine. These receptor sequences come from an adult who received the MenACWY meningococcal vaccine as a control.

The J gene is TRBJ1-5, the V gene TRBV7-2, with TRBD1 as a possible D gene (5 bases). The CDR3 has 16 residues. Germline CDR1 and CDR2: SGHTA and FQGNSA. Trimming pared 2 bases from V and 3 bases from J, leaving 14 bases between. The CDR3 protein is CASSLTGGTPNQPQHF. The CDR3 region has the DNA TGTGCCAGCAGCTTAACAGGAGGGACCCCCAATCAGCCCCAGCATTTT.

The J gene is TRBJ2-3, the V gene TRBV6-5; a weak D match, TRBD2 (6 bases). The V gene's germline CDR1 is MNHEY and CDR2 SVGAGI. Trimming shortened V by 6 bases and J by 2 bases, and 9 bases separated the two germline ends. The CDR3 loop spans 13 amino acids. CDR3 sequence (DNA): TGTGCCAGCAGGCGGGGAACCACAGATACGCAGTATTTT. Its protein product is CASRRGTTDTQYF.

This chain uses TRBV7-9 with TRBJ1-5, with 10 positions matching TRBD1. V was clipped by 4 bases and J by 0 bases; unmatched bases: 6. This CDR3 spans 17 amino acids. Germline-derived CDR1 and CDR2 are SEHNR and FQNEAQ (reference sequence). In DNA form, the CDR3 reads TGTGCCAGCAGCTCAGGACAGGGGGTAAATAGCAATCAGCCCCAGCATTTT. Residues: CASSSGQGVNSNQPQHF.

The J gene is TRBJ2-5, the V gene TRBV2; 10 bases map to TRBD2. The V gene's germline CDR1 is SNHLY and CDR2 FYNNEI. CDR3 length: 13 amino acids. Unmatched junction bases numbered 2, after V lost 6 bases and J lost 4 bases. CDR3 DNA sequence: TGTGCCAGCAGGCTAGCGGGGGTAGAGACCCAGTACTTC. Amino acid sequence: CASRLAGVETQYF.

The chain joins TRBV2 to TRBJ1-5; TRBD1 matches 8 bases. This CDR3 region has 14 residues. Per germline, CDR1 SNHLY and CDR2 FYNNEI. The V gene end was trimmed by 4 bases and the J gene end by 3 bases; junction bases not matched to a gene: 2. CDR3 nucleotides: TGTGCCAGCAGTGGGGACAGGAACAATCAGCCCCAGCATTTT. Translation gives CASSGDRNNQPQHF.

This chain connects TRBV5-1 to TRBJ1-6; no clear D gene. The germline V gene encodes CDR1 SGHRS and CDR2 YFSETQ. The CDR3 runs to 15 residues. The ends were cut back, 4 bases at V and 9 bases at J, with 17 bases in the middle. The DNA for the CDR3 is TGCGCCAGCAGCCCTGGCGTAGGGAACGCTTCACCCCTCCACTTT. Residues: CASSPGVGNASPLHF.

This chain uses TRBV25-1 with TRBJ2-7; TRBD2 matches 7 bases. The V gene end was trimmed by 6 bases and the J gene end by 5 bases; junction bases not matched to a gene: 4. The CDR3 loop spans 12 amino acids. The germline V gene encodes CDR1 MGHDK and CDR2 SYGVNS. CDR3 coding DNA: TGTGCCAGCAGCGGGGGGTCCCACGAGCAGTACTTC. This encodes CASSGGSHEQYF.

The chain is built from TRBV19 and TRBJ2-6, with D perhaps assigned TRBD1 or TRBD2 (6 bases each). Germline V gives CDR1 LNHDA, CDR2 SQIVND (reference sequence). This CDR3 has 18 amino acids. V shed 7 bases and J shed 0 bases, with 19 bases lying between them. As DNA, the CDR3 is TGTGCCAGTACCCTGGAGGGGGTCAGGAGCTCTGGGGCCAACGTCCTGACTTTC. Translated, it gives CASTLEGVRSSGANVLTF.

The sample holds one count of this clone. This chain links TRBV5-4 with TRBJ2-1, with 14 bases matching TRBD2. Germline V CDR1 and CDR2: SGHNT, YYREEE (reference sequence). V trimming: 4 bases; J trimming: 4 bases; junction bases outside the gene matches: 10. The length of the CDR3 is 18 residues. This CDR3 reads CASSPTSGGVPLYNEQFF. The CDR3 DNA reads TGTGCCAGCAGCCCGACTAGCGGGGGGGTCCCCCTATACAATGAGCAGTTCTTC.

The count of this clone is one. This chain joins TRBV19 and TRBJ1-1, with D possibly being TRBD1 (5 bases). V was pared by 5 bases and J by 5 bases, with 15 bases between. The CDR3 has 14 residues. Germline V gives CDR1 LNHDA, CDR2 SQIVND (reference sequence). CDR3 loop: CASSPPGARTEAFF. Here the CDR3 DNA reads TGTGCCAGTAGTCCCCCCGGGGCGAGGACTGAAGCTTTCTTT.

The chain combines TRBV19 with TRBJ1-5; D uncertain. V was clipped by 2 bases and J by 2 bases, with 13 bases between them. There are 16 residues in the CDR3. Germline CDR1 LNHDA, CDR2 SQIVND (reference sequence). Written as DNA, the CDR3 is TGTGCCAGTAGTATAAGCGAGCCTCTCGGCAATCAGCCCCAGCATTTT. Protein product: CASSISEPLGNQPQHF.

The chain employs TRBV19 and TRBJ1-6; D remains ambiguous. The CDR3 loop spans 14 amino acids. CDR1 LNHDA and CDR2 SQIVND come from the germline V gene (reference sequence). V lost 3 bases to trimming and J lost 8 bases, with 11 bases between them. CDR3 nucleotide sequence: TGTGCCAGTAGTATCGACAAGGACTATTCACCCCTCCACTTT. This sequence encodes CASSIDKDYSPLHF.

In DNA, the CDR3 is TGTGCCAGCTCACGGGACAGCTGGAGCTCCTATAATTCACCCCTCCACTTT. Its translation is CASSRDSWSSYNSPLHF. The rearrangement joins TRBV18 to TRBJ1-6, with 7 nucleotides matching TRBD1. Unmatched junction bases numbered 6, after V lost 4 bases and J lost 0 bases. Germline V gene sequence: CDR1 KGHSH, CDR2 LQKENI. The CDR3 has 17 residues. The whole variable domain, filled in from reference TRBV18 and TRBJ1-6, reads NAGVMQNPRHLVRRRGQEARLRCSPMKGHSHVYWYRQLPEEGLKFMVYLQKENIIDESGMPKERFSAEFPKEGPSILRIQQVVRGDSAAYFCASSRDSWSSYNSPLHFGNGTRLTVT.

This clone was picked up one time. The J gene is TRBJ1-1, the V gene TRBV7-2; 8 bases are shared with TRBD1. The CDR3 covers 14 residues. Germline V gene sequence: CDR1 SGHTA, CDR2 FQGNSA. V dropped 4 bases and J dropped 1; count of bases not matched to a gene: 2. The CDR3 bases are TGTGCCAGCAGCTCACAGGGGGGGAACACTGAAGCTTTCTTT. As protein: CASSSQGGNTEAFF.

This chain uses TRBV4-3 with TRBJ2-5; D may be TRBD1 (5 bases). The V end lost 4 bases, the J end lost 4 bases, and 10 bases lay between the germline ends. The CDR3 totals 13 residues. Germline V gene sequence: CDR1 LGHNA, CDR2 YSLEER. CDR3 sequence reads: CASSPDRRETQYF. The CDR3 nucleotides read TGCGCCAGCAGCCCCGACAGACGAGAGACCCAGTACTTC.

This clone was seen just once. CDR3 residues: CASSETPRGGIFQYF. The CDR3 DNA follows: TGTGCCAGCAGCGAGACTCCCCGGGGGGGGATATTTCAGTACTTC. J is TRBJ2-4 and V is TRBV2; 8 bases map to TRBD2. Per germline, CDR1 SNHLY and CDR2 FYNNEI. V dropped 6 bases and J dropped 11; count of bases not matched to a gene: 15. The CDR3 extends over 15 amino acids.

The chain couples TRBV7-2 to TRBJ1-3, with 9 bases identical to TRBD1. After removal of 1 base from V and 2 bases from J, the junction contained 3 bases not matched to a gene. Per the germline V gene, CDR1 is SGHTA and CDR2 is FQGNSA. This CDR3 spans 16 amino acids. CDR3: CASSLVGQGTGNTIYF. The CDR3 DNA reads TGTGCCAGCAGCTTAGTCGGACAGGGGACTGGAAACACCATATATTTT.

The chain is built from TRBV29-1 and TRBJ2-1; 9 nucleotides match TRBD2. The length of the CDR3 is 14 residues. Germline CDR1 is SQVTM and CDR2 is ANQGSEA. Trimming removed 8 bases from V and 8 bases from J; junction bases left unmatched: 13. This CDR3 is CSLSGGGGIYEQFF. The CDR3 coding sequence is TGCAGCTTATCTGGCGGGGGGGGTATCTATGAGCAGTTCTTC.

The CDR3 bases are TGTGCCAGTAGAGCGGGACAGGGGGCGCCCGGCTATGGCTACACCTTC. Translating it yields CASRAGQGAPGYGYTF. This chain uses TRBV18 with TRBJ1-2; TRBD1 matches 12 bases. The CDR3 loop spans 16 amino acids. V lost 9 bases and J lost 4; bases outside the gene matches: 12. Germline V gene sequence: CDR1 KGHSH, CDR2 LQKENI.

The rearrangement uses TRBV6-5 and TRBJ2-1; 12 bases agree with TRBD2. Germline CDR1 is MNHEY and CDR2 is SVGAGI. There are 14 residues in the CDR3. Germline trimming cut 5 bases from V and 5 bases from J; bases unmatched to any gene: 1. The CDR3 DNA follows: TGTGCCAGCAGTCTAGCGGGGGGGCACAATGAGCAGTTCTTC. It codes for CASSLAGGHNEQFF.

This clone was seen a few times. The rearrangement joins TRBV7-2 to TRBJ1-3; D remains unclear. CDR1 SGHTA and CDR2 FQGNSA come from the germline V gene. Trimming shortened V by 6 bases and J by 0 bases, and 12 bases separated the two germline ends. The CDR3 consists of 15 residues. The CDR3: CASSFSTRSGNTIYF. DNA for the CDR3: TGTGCCAGCAGTTTTTCTACCCGCTCTGGAAACACCATATATTTT.

The chain joins TRBV28 to TRBJ1-4; tentative D call: TRBD1 (6 bases). The ends were cut back, 3 bases at V and 3 bases at J, with 11 bases in the middle. This CDR3 comprises 15 residues. Germline-derived CDR1 and CDR2 are MDHEN and SYDVKM. CDR3 region: CASSLLTGSNEKLFF. CDR3 bases: TGTGCCAGCAGTTTGCTGACAGGCTCTAATGAAAAACTGTTTTTT.

The chain uses TRBV5-1 and TRBJ1-4; D is possibly TRBD1 (5 bases). V lost 0 bases, J lost 6 bases, and 12 bases lay in between. This CDR3 has 15 residues. CDR1 is SGHRS and CDR2 is YFSETQ in the germline V gene. The CDR3 region is CASSLVSGVDEKLFF. The CDR3 DNA reads as TGCGCCAGCAGCTTGGTCTCGGGGGTGGATGAAAAACTGTTTTTT.

The gene calls are TRBV10-1 and TRBJ2-3; TRBD2 matches at 12 bases. Unmatched junction bases numbered 5, after V lost 6 bases and J lost 1 base. The CDR3 totals 16 residues. Germline CDR1 and CDR2: WNHNN and SYGVQD (reference sequence). CDR3 residues: CASSGTSGSGTDTQYF. In DNA, the CDR3 is TGCGCCAGCAGCGGGACTAGCGGGTCGGGCACAGATACGCAGTATTTT.

The J gene is TRBJ1-5, the V gene TRBV19; 10 positions agree with TRBD1. The CDR3 has 15 residues. After removal of 7 bases from V and 6 bases from J, the junction contained 9 bases not matched to a gene. Germline V gene lookup returns CDR1 LNHDA and CDR2 SQIVND (reference sequence). The CDR3 reads CASIPGQGSSQPQHF. For the CDR3, the DNA is TGTGCCAGTATTCCGGGACAGGGGTCCTCTCAGCCCCAGCATTTT.

This rearrangement joins TRBV6-5 to TRBJ1-4; the match to TRBD1 covers 8 bases. Germline V gives CDR1 MNHEY, CDR2 SVGAGI. Trimming at V came to 5 bases and at J to 7 bases, leaving 6 bases not matched to a gene. There are 14 residues in the CDR3. As DNA, the CDR3 is TGTGCCAGCAGTAAGACAGGGGTTCGTGAAAAACTGTTTTTT. It specifies CASSKTGVREKLFF.

The chain recombines TRBV5-8 with TRBJ2-5; maybe TRBD1 (5 bases). The V and J ends lost 0 bases and 4 bases respectively, with 13 bases between them. The CDR3 contains 15 residues. Germline-derived CDR1 and CDR2 are SGHTS and YDEGEE. The CDR3 sequence: CASSLAPGWGETQYF. The CDR3, as DNA: TGTGCCAGCAGCTTGGCTCCAGGGTGGGGAGAGACCCAGTACTTC.

The chain recombines TRBV19 with TRBJ1-1, with D perhaps TRBD1 (6 bases). Trimming shortened V by 6 bases and J by 4 bases, and 15 bases separated the two germline ends. This CDR3 is 14 amino acids long. Germline values: CDR1 LNHDA, CDR2 SQIVND (reference sequence). This CDR3 reads CASRTTGFVTEAFF. The CDR3 bases are TGTGCCAGTAGAACAACAGGGTTTGTCACTGAAGCTTTCTTT. Together with reference TRBV19 and TRBJ1-1, the CDR3 gives the full variable domain: DGGITQSPKYLFRKEGQNVTLSCEQNLNHDAMYWYRQDPGQGLRLIYYSQIVNDFQKGDIAEGYSVSREKKESFPLTVTSAQKNPTAFYLCASRTTGFVTEAFFGQGTRLTVV.

The genes are TRBV7-6 and TRBJ2-1; TRBD2 agrees at 13 bases. The CDR3 spans 13 residues. V shed 5 bases and J 13 bases; nucleotides not matched to a gene: 5. CDR1 SGHVS and CDR2 FNYEAQ come from the germline V gene. CDR3: CASSNGLAGAQFF. CDR3 DNA sequence: TGTGCCAGCAGCAATGGACTAGCGGGGGCCCAGTTCTTC.

The V call is TRBV19, the J call TRBJ1-5; tentatively, D is TRBD1 (5 bases). Trimming shortened V by 6 bases and J by 4 bases, and 10 bases separated the two germline ends. CDR3 length: 13 amino acids. CDR1 is LNHDA and CDR2 is SQIVND in the germline V gene (reference sequence). The CDR3 sequence: CASSLGPNQPQHF. CDR3 nucleotide sequence: TGTGCCAGTAGCCTGGGACCGAATCAGCCCCAGCATTTT.

The chain joins TRBV10-3 to TRBJ1-6; D is undetermined. Trimming took 3 bases from V and 10 from J, leaving 19 bases between them. This CDR3 is 16 amino acids long. CDR1 is ENHRY and CDR2 is SYGVKD in the germline V gene. The CDR3 DNA reads TGTGCCATCAGTGACGGACCTACCGCAGGCAGCTCACCCCTCCACTTT. This encodes CAISDGPTAGSSPLHF.

V is TRBV18 and J is TRBJ1-2; 8 bases fit TRBD1. Germline CDR1 KGHSH, CDR2 LQKENI. V shed 3 bases, J shed 5 bases, and the junction held 5 bases outside the gene matches. CDR3 size: 14 residues. The CDR3 loop is CASSPAGTGYGYTF. The CDR3 bases are TGTGCCAGCTCACCGGCCGGGACAGGATATGGCTACACCTTC.